Below, 12 T cell receptor beta chains from the same sample are listed, as sequenced in a study of blood T cell repertoires in COVID-19 (dated by TCRdb to 2018 to 2021). Library prep was done by the immunoSEQ multiplex PCR assay. Sourced from immuneACCESS, this table was stored by TCRdb with only in-frame sequences that have V and J called. A share of the clones is absent; for the studies checked, an unresolved V gene accounts for under half, and the remainder has no known explanation. This sample is represented by 68,000 or so clones; 85% to 90% of them were singletons. Together, the top ten hold approximately 2.9% of the sample. The specimen sequenced was peripheral blood. The source is a man aged 50 or older with acute or convalescent COVID-19.

J is TRBJ1-6 and V is TRBV7-8; no definite D call. The CDR3 length is 16 residues. The V gene's germline CDR1 is SGHVS and CDR2 FQNEAQ. The V and J ends lost 0 bases and 4 bases respectively, with 10 bases between them. The CDR3 bases are TGTGCCAGCAGCTTAGCGGTGGGCAGTTATAATTCACCCCTCCACTTT. The encoded protein is CASSLAVGSYNSPLHF.

This clone was seen more than once but under ten times. V gene TRBV23-1 combines with J gene TRBJ1-5, with TRBD1 identical over 9 bases. TRBV23-1 is assigned to the ORF class and has an uncertain function. J was trimmed by 0 bases and V by 4 bases; bases with no gene match: 13. The CDR3 is made up of 19 amino acids. This CDR3 reads CASSRKGTGTVHSNQPQHF. The CDR3 DNA reads as TGCGCCAGCAGTCGCAAGGGGACAGGGACGGTCCATAGCAATCAGCCCCAGCATTTT.

The rearrangement uses TRBV27 and TRBJ1-1, with 8 bases lining up with TRBD1. Per germline, CDR1 MNHEY and CDR2 SMNVEV (reference sequence). With V trimmed by 6 bases and J by 1 base, 4 bases remained unmatched. The CDR3 contains 14 residues. CDR3 bases: TGTGCCAGCAGAGGACAGGGAAAGAACACTGAAGCTTTCTTT. Translation: CASRGQGKNTEAFF.

This chain links TRBV19 with TRBJ2-2; TRBD2 matches 8 bases. Germline CDR1 and CDR2: LNHDA and SQIVND (reference sequence). CDR3 length equals 16 residues. The trim removed 7 bases at V and 8 bases at J, leaving 15 bases unmatched. In DNA, the CDR3 is TGTGCCAGTAAGCCGGGACTAGGGTCTATTACTGGGGAGCTGTTTTTT. It specifies CASKPGLGSITGELFF.

This sequence joins TRBV4-3 and TRBJ2-3, with 7 bases fitting TRBD2. With V trimmed by 0 bases and J by 4 bases, 4 bases remained unmatched. The V gene's germline CDR1 is LGHNA and CDR2 YSLEER. The CDR3 is 15 residues long. CDR3 in DNA: TGCGCCAGCAGCCAAGATCGTCTAGCGGCAGATACGCAGTATTTT. Translated: CASSQDRLAADTQYF.

This sequence joins TRBV15 and TRBJ2-2; 10 positions match TRBD1. Germline V lookup: CDR1 LNHNV, CDR2 YYDKDF (reference sequence). The J segment lost 5 bases and the V segment lost 1 base, leaving 7 bases of the junction unmatched. This CDR3 region has 17 residues. The CDR3 bases are TGTGCCACCAGCAGAGCACAGGACAGGGGGGGGACCGGGGAGCTGTTTTTT. Residues: CATSRAQDRGGTGELFF.

The chain carries TRBV4-3 and TRBJ1-2; the match to TRBD1 covers 9 bases. The CDR3 has 19 amino acids. The V gene end was trimmed by 0 bases and the J gene end by 4 bases; junction bases not matched to a gene: 15. Germline CDR1 is LGHNA and CDR2 is YSLEER. This chain's CDR3 is CASSQDPPPEGQGVYGYTF. CDR3 in DNA: TGCGCCAGCAGCCAAGATCCGCCACCCGAGGGACAGGGCGTCTATGGCTACACCTTC.

The table lists this clone with a few counts. The CDR3 DNA reads as TGCGCCAGCAGTGCATTTCTCGCAGGTCCCGGGGAGCTGTTTTTT. Protein sequence: CASSAFLAGPGELFF. The rearrangement uses TRBV10-1 and TRBJ2-2; D uncertain. Trimming removed 4 bases at V and 6 bases at J, with 15 bases between. Germline-derived CDR1 and CDR2 are WNHNN and SYGVQD (reference sequence). CDR3 length: 15 residues.

The chain couples TRBV28 to TRBJ1-5; 10 bases agree with TRBD1. V lost 5 bases to trimming and J lost 3 bases; unmatched junction nucleotides: 7. This CDR3 is built from 16 residues. Germline lookup yields CDR1 MDHEN and CDR2 SYDVKM. For the CDR3, the DNA is TGTGCCAGCAGTGCTCCGGGACAGGGGTACAATCAGCCCCAGCATTTT. The encoded protein is CASSAPGQGYNQPQHF.

This chain links TRBV6-5 with TRBJ1-1; TRBD1 agrees at 7 bases. This CDR3 is 13 amino acids long. Per the germline V gene, CDR1 is MNHEY and CDR2 is SVGAGI. V lost 8 bases to trimming and J lost 8 bases; unmatched junction nucleotides: 11. The CDR3: CASLGWGQREAFF. The CDR3 DNA reads TGTGCCAGCCTCGGCTGGGGACAGAGGGAAGCTTTCTTT.

J is TRBJ1-6 and V is TRBV6-6; D is uncertain. This CDR3 contains 14 residues. Germline CDR1 and CDR2: MNHNY and SVGAGI (reference sequence). V was trimmed by 6 bases and J by 12 bases, leaving 18 bases between them. The CDR3 region is CASSQKPSGGPLHF. The CDR3, as DNA: TGTGCCAGCAGCCAAAAGCCCTCAGGTGGACCCCTCCACTTT.

The chain carries TRBV5-6 and TRBJ1-6, with D unresolved. The length of the CDR3 is 15 residues. CDR1 is SGHDT, CDR2 YYEEEE, per germline. V was clipped by 1 base and J by 9 bases, with 14 bases between them. The CDR3 DNA reads as TGTGCCAGCAGCTTGTTTTCCGGGAATTTTTCACCCCTCCACTTT. Protein product: CASSLFSGNFSPLHF. The full variable domain, completed using reference TRBV5-6 and TRBJ1-6, is DAGVTQSPTHLIKTRGQQVTLRCSPKSGHDTVSWYQQALGQGPQFIFQYYEEEERQRGNFPDRFSGHQFPNYSSELNVNALLLGDSALYLCASSLFSGNFSPLHFGNGTRLTVT.